The 14 T cell receptor beta chains below come from one sample, sequenced in a study of blood T cell repertoires in COVID-19. Here immunoSEQ multiplex PCR was the method, and the copy in TCRdb shows in-frame clones only, minus some. This sample has about 410,000 clones, with about 90% found just once. Sequencing was done on a sample of PBMCs or T cells enriched from blood (not recorded which). Receptors originate from a man aged 18 to 29 who had recovered from COVID-19.

This clone has a single count. CDR3 amino acids: CASKQGSEPLHF. The CDR3 nucleotides read TGTGCCAGCAAGCAGGGATCAGAACCCCTCCACTTT. This chain links TRBV28 with TRBJ1-6; the D gene is possibly TRBD1 (5 bases). This CDR3 has 12 amino acids. The V end was cut by 7 bases, the J end by 12 bases, with 13 bases between. Germline V gene sequence: CDR1 MDHEN, CDR2 SYDVKM.

This clone was seen a few times. This chain uses TRBV12-1 with TRBJ2-1; the D call TRBD2 from the table was never checked on the DNA. TRBV12-1 is listed as a pseudogene. CDR3 length: 16 residues. The CDR3 loop reads CASSFGFGVSYNEQFF. DNA for the CDR3: TGTGCCAGCAGCTTTGGATTCGGGGTCTCCTACAATGAGCAGTTCTTC.

The genes are TRBV5-1 and TRBJ2-1; TRBD2 matches 11 bases. CDR1 and CDR2 from the germline V gene are SGHRS and YFSETQ. The CDR3 totals 18 residues. The V gene end was trimmed by 4 bases and the J gene end by 0 bases; junction bases not matched to a gene: 9. The CDR3 loop reads CASSRWGTSGSSYNEQFF. CDR3 nucleotide sequence: TGCGCCAGCAGCCGATGGGGGACTAGCGGAAGCTCCTACAATGAGCAGTTCTTC.

This chain links TRBV3-1 (or the pseudogene TRBV3-2) with TRBJ2-3; D not resolved. The V gene lost 2 bases and the J gene lost 2 bases, with 8 bases spanning the gap. The germline V gene has CDR1 LGHDT and CDR2 YNNKEL (reference sequence). This CDR3 contains 14 residues. CDR3 nucleotide sequence: TGTGCCAGCAGCCAAACGCGACTCACAGATACGCAGTATTTT. Protein sequence: CASSQTRLTDTQYF.

The J gene is TRBJ2-1, the V gene TRBV9; 9 bases match TRBD2. The V segment lost 0 bases and the J segment 5 bases; nucleotides outside the gene matches: 3. Germline V gene lookup returns CDR1 SGDLS and CDR2 YYNGEE. The CDR3 length is 15 residues. As DNA, the CDR3 is TGTGCCAGCAGCGTAGGCCTAGCGGGAAACAATGAGCAGTTCTTC. This translates into CASSVGLAGNNEQFF. Drawing the rest from reference TRBV9 and TRBJ2-1, the complete variable domain is DSGVTQTPKHLITATGQRVTLRCSPRSGDLSVYWYQQSLDQGLQFLIQYYNGEERAKGNILERFSAQQFPDLHSELNLSSLELGDSALYFCASSVGLAGNNEQFFGPGTRLTVL.

The chain links TRBV12-3 or TRBV12-4 to TRBJ1-2; D is unresolved. Between the trimmed V and J ends, which lost 3 bases and 8 bases, there was a span of 13 bases. The CDR3 covers 13 residues. CDR3 protein: CASSFRQVRGYTF. CDR3 sequence (DNA): TGTGCCAGCAGTTTCCGTCAGGTCCGGGGCTACACCTTC.

This clone came up once. The chain uses TRBV4-1 and TRBJ1-3; D call uncertain. The CDR3 sequence is 17 residues long. V lost 0 bases, J lost 0 bases, and 12 bases lay in between. Looked up from germline, CDR1 is MGHRA and CDR2 is YSYEKL. The CDR3 DNA sequence: TGCGCCAGCAGCCAAGAGGCGGGTCCCAGCTCTGGAAACACCATATATTTT. Its translation: CASSQEAGPSSGNTIYF.

The gene calls are TRBV6-5 and TRBJ2-7, with 11 positions matching TRBD2. This CDR3 is 15 amino acids long. Germline CDR1 and CDR2: MNHEY and SVGAGI. V lost 5 bases, J lost 3 bases, and 6 bases stayed unmatched. The DNA for the CDR3 is TGTGCCAGCAGTACCCCGACTAGCGGGATCTACGAGCAGTACTTC. It translates to CASSTPTSGIYEQYF.

The V call is TRBV4-1, the J call TRBJ2-1; possibly TRBD2 for D (5 bases). Trimming shortened V by 1 base and J by 2 bases, and 9 bases separated the two germline ends. The CDR3 sequence is 15 residues long. Looked up from germline, CDR1 is MGHRA and CDR2 is YSYEKL. CDR3 loop: CASSQGGIAYNEQFF. The CDR3 DNA follows: TGCGCCAGCAGCCAAGGAGGGATTGCCTACAATGAGCAGTTCTTC.

The chain recombines TRBV11-3 with TRBJ1-2; TRBD1 matches 7 bases. The germline V gene has CDR1 SGHNT and CDR2 YENEEA. The CDR3 is 15 residues long. Germline trimming cut 5 bases from V and 4 bases from J; bases unmatched to any gene: 10. The CDR3 spells CASSAGGQRIYGYTF. In DNA form, the CDR3 reads TGTGCCAGCAGCGCCGGGGGACAGCGAATCTATGGCTACACCTTC.

This rearrangement joins TRBV28 to TRBJ1-5; D is perhaps TRBD1 (6 bases). V was trimmed by 6 bases and J by 4 bases, leaving 10 bases between them. Germline V CDR1 and CDR2: MDHEN, SYDVKM. The CDR3 consists of 13 residues. The CDR3 is CASRGHMNQPQHF. The CDR3 bases are TGTGCCAGCAGGGGACACATGAATCAGCCCCAGCATTTT.

The genes are TRBV19 and TRBJ2-5; weak D call: TRBD2 (6 bases). The ends were cut back, 7 bases at V and 3 bases at J, with 12 bases in the middle. The CDR3 consists of 13 residues. Germline V gene data show CDR1 as LNHDA and CDR2 as SQIVND (reference sequence). The CDR3 region has the DNA TGTGCCAGTAAGGGGTGGGGGGAAGAGACCCAGTACTTC. Its protein is CASKGWGEETQYF.

The chain carries TRBV5-1 and TRBJ1-2; 7 positions match TRBD1. The CDR3 covers 14 residues. Germline values: CDR1 SGHRS, CDR2 YFSETQ. J was trimmed by 4 bases and V by 4 bases; bases with no gene match: 7. The CDR3 is CASSPGQTPYGYTF. For the CDR3, the DNA is TGCGCCAGCAGCCCGGGACAGACCCCCTATGGCTACACCTTC.

The gene calls are TRBV27 and TRBJ1-2, with D possibly matching TRBD1 (6 bases). V lost 3 bases and J lost 5, with 10 bases in between. The CDR3 has 13 amino acids. Germline assignment: CDR1 MNHEY and CDR2 SMNVEV (reference sequence). CDR3 amino acids: CASSFGQKYGYTF. Written as DNA, the CDR3 is TGTGCCAGCAGTTTTGGACAGAAATATGGCTACACCTTC.